This is a list of T cell receptor beta chains from one sample in a study of shared clonotypes between healthy human individuals. Sequencing used immunoSEQ multiplex PCR; TCRdb keeps in-frame clones, though not all of them. This table holds 2 million to 2.5 million clones, 95% found once. Source material: naive CD4+ T cells sorted from blood. The receptors were gathered from a man aged 18 to 29 in good health. Both conserved end residues are part of each CDR3. Fields, in order: V gene, clone size, D gene, J gene, CDR3 protein, CDR3 DNA. The D gene is left open where the match is weak. Size is omitted from some rows. Given values are once, few, many or a class for expanded clones.

>TRBV2|few|-|TRBJ2-3
CASFRQPISDTQYF
TGTGCCAGCTTCAGACAGCCCATATCAGATACGCAGTATTTT
>TRBV2|-|-|TRBJ2-3
CASSEYRTAGADTQYF
TGTGCCAGCAGTGAATACAGGACAGCAGGGGCAGATACGCAGTATTTT
>TRBV7-9|-|TRBD2|TRBJ2-1
CASSPSGGFLNEQFF
TGTGCCAGCAGCCCTAGCGGGGGCTTCCTCAATGAGCAGTTCTTC
>TRBV18|-|-|TRBJ1-5
CASSPDHNQPQHF
TGTGCCAGCTCACCCGACCACAATCAGCCCCAGCATTTT
>TRBV9|-|TRBD2|TRBJ2-1
CASSLNSGSSYNEQFF
TGTGCCAGCAGCTTGAATAGCGGGAGCTCCTACAATGAGCAGTTCTTC
>TRBV7-7|-|-|TRBJ2-2
CASSLTGIGELFF
TGTGCTAGCAGCTTAACAGGGATAGGGGAGCTGTTTTTT
>TRBV9|-|-|TRBJ2-3
CASSLGRAGSDTQYF
TGTGCCAGCAGCTTAGGACGTGCCGGGTCAGATACGCAGTATTTT
>TRBV6-4|-|-|TRBJ2-7
CASSEWAGSYEQYF
TGTGCCAGCAGTGAATGGGCAGGATCTTACGAGCAGTACTTC
>TRBV6-4|-|-|TRBJ2-7
CASSTGRDTYEQYF
TGTGCCAGCAGTACAGGACGGGACACATACGAGCAGTACTTC
>TRBV7-9|-|-|TRBJ2-5
CASSLGVRPGGQETQYF
TGTGCCAGCAGCTTAGGAGTACGGCCTGGAGGGCAAGAGACCCAGTACTTC
>TRBV5-1|once|TRBD2|TRBJ2-1
CASSLAQAGVYNEQFF
TGCGCCAGCAGCTTGGCCCAGGCGGGGGTCTACAATGAGCAGTTCTTC
>TRBV11-2|-|-|TRBJ1-6
CASSLEPGVNSPLHF
TGTGCCAGCAGCTTAGAACCAGGGGTTAATTCACCCCTCCACTTT
>TRBV4-1|-|-|TRBJ1-1
CASSPEPGRNTEAFF
TGCGCCAGCAGCCCCGAGCCGGGGAGGAACACTGAAGCTTTCTTT
>TRBV19|-|-|TRBJ1-5
CASSIQAKSGNQPQHF
TGTGCCAGTAGTATCCAAGCGAAGTCGGGCAATCAGCCCCAGCATTTT
>TRBV27|-|-|TRBJ1-5
CASSPLRAPSNQPQHF
TGTGCCAGCAGTCCCCTACGGGCTCCTAGCAATCAGCCCCAGCATTTT
>TRBV19|-|-|TRBJ2-7
CASSSGGLSSYEQYF
TGTGCCAGTAGTAGCGGGGGCTTAAGCTCCTACGAGCAGTACTTC
>TRBV2|-|-|TRBJ2-2
CASSRGELFF
TGTGCCAGCAGTCGGGGGGAGCTGTTTTTT
>TRBV30|-|TRBD2|TRBJ2-3
CAWAPERGVDTQYF
TGTGCCTGGGCTCCGGAGCGGGGGGTAGATACGCAGTATTTT
>TRBV11-3|-|TRBD2|TRBJ2-1
CASSSASGVKNEQFF
TGTGCCAGCAGCTCTGCTAGCGGGGTAAAGAATGAGCAGTTCTTC
>TRBV9|-|TRBD1|TRBJ2-3
CASSLPTGGSVDTQYF
TGTGCCAGCAGCTTACCGACAGGGGGATCCGTGGATACGCAGTATTTT
>TRBV9|-|-|TRBJ1-4
CASSVGEVRNEKLFF
TGTGCCAGCAGCGTAGGGGAGGTACGCAATGAAAAACTGTTTTTT
>TRBV19|-|TRBD2|TRBJ2-4
CASSIGGLVDLAKNIQYF
TGTGCCAGTAGTATAGGCGGACTAGTGGATTTAGCCAAAAACATTCAGTACTTC
>TRBV6-1|-|TRBD1|TRBJ2-7
CASSGGDRGVDEQYF
TGTGCCAGCAGTGGGGGGGACAGGGGAGTCGACGAGCAGTACTTC
>TRBV7-2|-|-|TRBJ1-2
CASSSPRIANYGYTF
TGTGCCAGCAGCTCTCCTAGAATAGCTAACTATGGCTACACCTTC
>TRBV28|-|-|TRBJ1-2
CASSRGSAGVGYTF
TGTGCCAGCTCAAGGGGCAGCGCGGGGGTGGGCTACACCTTC